These 12 T cell receptor beta chains were all obtained from the same sample, sequenced in a study of T cell responses to AZD1222 COVID-19 vaccine. The protocol was immunoSEQ multiplex PCR, while the TCRdb copy is restricted to in-frame clones and leaves out a portion. Found here are some 140,000 clones, 70% to 90% of them singletons; the top ten hold about 5.5%. Sequencing used peripheral blood, obtained on day 0 of MenACWY control vaccination. These receptors were taken from an adult in good health.

V is TRBV6-5 and J is TRBJ1-5, with 7 bases lining up with TRBD1. Germline loops: CDR1 MNHEY, CDR2 SVGAGI. V trimming: 4 bases; J trimming: 1 base; junction bases outside the gene matches: 4. This CDR3 is built from 15 residues. This CDR3 reads CASSSGTASNQPQHF. As DNA, the CDR3 is TGTGCCAGCAGTTCCGGGACAGCAAGCAATCAGCCCCAGCATTTT.

The sample holds one count of this clone. CDR3 region: CASSFQGAPGYNEQFF. The DNA of the CDR3 is TGTGCCAGCAGCTTTCAGGGGGCTCCTGGGTACAATGAGCAGTTCTTC. V gene TRBV7-8 combines with J gene TRBJ2-1, with TRBD1 identical over 8 bases. The CDR3 length is 16 residues. J gave up 4 bases and V 3 bases, and 8 bases lay outside the gene matches. Looked up from germline, CDR1 is SGHVS and CDR2 is FQNEAQ.

The rearrangement links TRBV12-5 to TRBJ2-1; TRBD1 aligns across 9 bases. Unmatched junction bases numbered 1, after V lost 2 bases and J lost 2 bases. Germline V gene lookup returns CDR1 LGHNT and CDR2 FRNRAP. This CDR3 is built from 15 residues. CDR3 region: CASGLRDRAYNEQFF. The CDR3 nucleotides read TGTGCTAGTGGTTTGAGGGACAGGGCCTACAATGAGCAGTTCTTC.

The V and J genes are TRBV28 and TRBJ1-5; the D is unclear. V was clipped by 4 bases and J by 4 bases, with 14 bases between them. CDR3 length: 15 residues. The germline V gene encodes CDR1 MDHEN and CDR2 SYDVKM. The DNA of the CDR3 is TGTGCCAGCAGTTACAGACGGGGTCAAAATCAGCCCCAGCATTTT. This translates into CASSYRRGQNQPQHF.

The chain couples TRBV19 to TRBJ1-6, with a weak D call TRBD1 (6 bases). The CDR3 length is 14 residues. Between the trimmed V and J ends, which lost 5 bases and 4 bases, there was a span of 9 bases. Germline CDR1 LNHDA, CDR2 SQIVND (reference sequence). The CDR3 here is CASSAQGYNSPLHF. The DNA for the CDR3 is TGTGCCAGTAGTGCACAGGGATATAATTCACCCCTCCACTTT.

J is TRBJ2-5 and V is TRBV6-6; D may correspond to TRBD1 or TRBD2 (7 bases each). The V end lost 5 bases, the J end lost 2 bases, and 21 bases lay between the germline ends. The germline gives CDR1 MNHNY, CDR2 SVGAGI (reference sequence). The CDR3 totals 17 residues. CDR3 loop: CASSRPRGGREQETQYF. The DNA of the CDR3 is TGTGCCAGCAGTCGACCCAGGGGGGGAAGAGAACAAGAGACCCAGTACTTC.

This clone was seen once. This chain links TRBV5-6 with TRBJ2-5; 14 bases align to TRBD2. The CDR3 length is 15 residues. CDR1 and CDR2 from the germline V gene are SGHDT and YYEEEE. After removal of 4 bases from V and 7 bases from J, the junction contained 6 bases not matched to a gene. The CDR3 loop reads CASSRLAGGHGTQYF. In nucleotides, the CDR3 is TGTGCCAGCAGCCGACTAGCGGGGGGGCACGGGACCCAGTACTTC.

CDR3 protein: CASSEGSGTPEAFF. DNA of the CDR3: TGCGCCAGCAGCGAGGGGTCAGGTACACCTGAAGCTTTCTTT. The chain employs TRBV5-1 and TRBJ1-1, with D tentatively TRBD1 (5 bases). The germline gives CDR1 SGHRS, CDR2 YFSETQ. The CDR3 has 14 residues. Trimming removed 4 bases from V and 6 bases from J, with 16 bases in between. Filled out from reference TRBV5-1 and TRBJ1-1, the complete variable domain reads KAGVTQTPRYLIKTRGQQVTLSCSPISGHRSVSWYQQTPGQGLQFLFEYFSETQRNKGNFPGRFSGRQFSNSRSEMNVSTLELGDSALYLCASSEGSGTPEAFFGQGTRLTVV.

The V gene is TRBV27, the J gene TRBJ1-6; 8 bases fit TRBD1. Germline values: CDR1 MNHEY, CDR2 SMNVEV (reference sequence). This CDR3 is built from 16 residues. Trimming at V came to 5 bases and at J to 5 bases, leaving 8 bases not matched to a gene. The CDR3 is CASSRTLTGDNSPLHF. The CDR3 DNA follows: TGTGCCAGCAGTCGGACATTGACAGGGGATAATTCACCCCTCCACTTT.

The chain recombines TRBV6-2 or TRBV6-3 with TRBJ1-1; D call uncertain. This CDR3 comprises 14 residues. CDR1 is MNHEY, CDR2 SVGEGT, per germline. Trimming pared 0 bases from V and 2 bases from J, leaving 7 bases between. The CDR3 sequence: CASSYSLRNTEAFF. The CDR3 region has the DNA TGTGCCAGCAGTTACTCACTAAGAAACACTGAAGCTTTCTTT.

This clone was recorded once. The chain combines TRBV18 with TRBJ2-1; maybe TRBD1 (6 bases). The CDR3 runs 14 residues. The germline V and J ends were trimmed by 4 bases and 2 bases, with 9 bases remaining between them. CDR1 is KGHSH and CDR2 is LQKENI in the germline V gene. The CDR3 DNA is TGTGCCAGCTCACAAGGGGGTGCCTACAATGAGCAGTTCTTC. Its translation is CASSQGGAYNEQFF.

The chain combines TRBV24-1 with TRBJ1-5; no firm D call. V lost 4 bases and J 2 bases, leaving 5 bases between the germline ends. Germline V gene data show CDR1 as KGHDR and CDR2 as SFDVKD. This CDR3 is 13 amino acids long. CDR3 bases: TGTGCCACCAGTGAGGGCGGCAATCAGCCCCAGCATTTT. Translation: CATSEGGNQPQHF.